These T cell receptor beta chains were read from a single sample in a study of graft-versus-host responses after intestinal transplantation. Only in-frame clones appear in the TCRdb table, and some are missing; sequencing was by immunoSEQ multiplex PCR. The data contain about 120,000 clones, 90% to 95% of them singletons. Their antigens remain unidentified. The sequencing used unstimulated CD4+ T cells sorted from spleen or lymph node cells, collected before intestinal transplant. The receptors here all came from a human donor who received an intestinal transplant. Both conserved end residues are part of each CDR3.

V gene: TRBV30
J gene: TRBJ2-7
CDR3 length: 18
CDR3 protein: CAWSVVGGGRNTTYEQYF

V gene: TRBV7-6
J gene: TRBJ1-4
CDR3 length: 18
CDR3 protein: CASSYPVRGRGIGEKLFF

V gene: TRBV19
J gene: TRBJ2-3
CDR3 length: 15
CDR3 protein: CASSWTGLFTDTQYF

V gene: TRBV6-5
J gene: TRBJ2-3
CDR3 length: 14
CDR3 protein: CASRLAASTDTQYF

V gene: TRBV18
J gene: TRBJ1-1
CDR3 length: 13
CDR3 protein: CASSLGANTEAFF

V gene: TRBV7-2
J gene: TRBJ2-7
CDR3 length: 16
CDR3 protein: CASSPRKLAGLGEQYF

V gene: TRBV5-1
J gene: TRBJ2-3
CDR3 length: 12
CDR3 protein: CASSGRTDTQYF

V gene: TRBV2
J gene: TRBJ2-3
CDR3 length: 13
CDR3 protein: CASRAGTGDTQYF

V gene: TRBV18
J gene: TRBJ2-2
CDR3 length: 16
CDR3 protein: CASSPYRGQDTGELFF

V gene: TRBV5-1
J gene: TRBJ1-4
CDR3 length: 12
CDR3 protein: CASTLQGEKLFF

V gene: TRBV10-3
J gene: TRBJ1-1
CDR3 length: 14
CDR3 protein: CAISYSQGSTEAFF

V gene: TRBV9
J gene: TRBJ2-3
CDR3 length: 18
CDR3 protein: CASSVGLPGQGAADTQYF

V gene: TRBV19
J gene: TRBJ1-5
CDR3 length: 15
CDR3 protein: CASSMIITFGKPQHF

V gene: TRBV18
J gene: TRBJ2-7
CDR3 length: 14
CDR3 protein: CASSPPIRAGEQYF

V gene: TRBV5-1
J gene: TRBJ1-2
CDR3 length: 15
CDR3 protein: CASSLAPSGGDGYTF

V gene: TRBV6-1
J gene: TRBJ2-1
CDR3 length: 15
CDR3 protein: CASVSGTSGSNEQFF

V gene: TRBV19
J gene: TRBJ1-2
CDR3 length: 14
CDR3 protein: CASISPQRNYGYTF

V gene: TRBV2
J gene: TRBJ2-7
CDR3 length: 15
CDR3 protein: CASSAREAQLYEQYF

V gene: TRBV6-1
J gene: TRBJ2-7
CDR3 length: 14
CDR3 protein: CASNTGQGPYEQYF

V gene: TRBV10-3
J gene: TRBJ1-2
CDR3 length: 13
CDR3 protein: CAIRTQGDYGYTF

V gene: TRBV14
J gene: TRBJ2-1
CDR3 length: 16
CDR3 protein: CASSQVWRWDENEQFF

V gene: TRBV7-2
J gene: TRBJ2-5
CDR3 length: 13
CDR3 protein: CASSLGRKETQYF

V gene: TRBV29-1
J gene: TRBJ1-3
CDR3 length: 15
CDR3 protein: CSAAEGLHSGNTIYF

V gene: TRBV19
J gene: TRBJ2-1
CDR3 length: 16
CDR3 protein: CASSPLPGQGYNEQFF

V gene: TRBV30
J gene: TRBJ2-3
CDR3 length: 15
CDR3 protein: CAWSPQRFRTDTQYF

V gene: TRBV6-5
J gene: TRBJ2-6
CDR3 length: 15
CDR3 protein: CASYKQGSGANVLTF

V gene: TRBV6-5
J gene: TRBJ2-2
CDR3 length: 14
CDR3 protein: CASSYHRATGELFF

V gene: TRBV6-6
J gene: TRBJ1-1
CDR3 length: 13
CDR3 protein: CASRRSLNTEAFF

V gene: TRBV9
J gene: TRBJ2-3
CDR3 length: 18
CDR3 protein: CASSERTSGGPSTDTQYF

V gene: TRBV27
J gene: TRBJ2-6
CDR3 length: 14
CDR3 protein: CASSLWSGANVLTF

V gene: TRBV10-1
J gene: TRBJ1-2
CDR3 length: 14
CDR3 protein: CASGESGTSYGYTF

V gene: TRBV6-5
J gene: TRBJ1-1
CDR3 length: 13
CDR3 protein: CATTGPLNTEAFF

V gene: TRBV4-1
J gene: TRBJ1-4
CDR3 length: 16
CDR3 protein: CASSQVDDSSNEKLFF

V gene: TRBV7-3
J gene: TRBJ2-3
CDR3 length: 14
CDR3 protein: CASSLAPGSDTQYF

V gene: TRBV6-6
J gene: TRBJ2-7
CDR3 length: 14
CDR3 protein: CASSYSRGSYEQYF

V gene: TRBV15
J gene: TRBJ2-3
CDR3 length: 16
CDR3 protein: CATSRGLAGGRDTQYF

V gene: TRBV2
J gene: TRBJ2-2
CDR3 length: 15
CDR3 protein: CASSLRQGGTGELFF

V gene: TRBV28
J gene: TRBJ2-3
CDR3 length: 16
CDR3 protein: CASSPLAGGAPDTQYF

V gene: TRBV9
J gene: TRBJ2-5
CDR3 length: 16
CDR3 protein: CASSVGLTVGQETQYF

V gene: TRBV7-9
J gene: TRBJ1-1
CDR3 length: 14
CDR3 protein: CASSLAGKNTEAFF

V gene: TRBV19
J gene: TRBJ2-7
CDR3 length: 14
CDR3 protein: CASSIRDRYYEQYF

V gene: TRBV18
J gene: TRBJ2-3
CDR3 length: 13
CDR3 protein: CASSPPHTDTQYF

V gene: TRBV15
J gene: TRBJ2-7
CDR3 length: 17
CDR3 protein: CATSRLPGQGKAYEQYF

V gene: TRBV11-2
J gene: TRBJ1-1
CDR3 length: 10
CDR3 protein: CASSIQEAFF

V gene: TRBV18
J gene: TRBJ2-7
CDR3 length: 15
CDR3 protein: CASSPPRQGDYEQYF

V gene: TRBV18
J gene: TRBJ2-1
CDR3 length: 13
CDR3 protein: CASSPGEVAEQFF

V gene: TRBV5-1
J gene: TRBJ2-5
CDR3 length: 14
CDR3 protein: CASSLGGGQETQYF

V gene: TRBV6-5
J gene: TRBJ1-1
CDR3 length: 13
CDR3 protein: CASSIRDYTEAFF

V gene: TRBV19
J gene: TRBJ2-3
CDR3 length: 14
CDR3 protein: CASLETGGTDTQYF

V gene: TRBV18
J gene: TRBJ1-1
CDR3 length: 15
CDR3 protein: CASSNIGTANTEAFF

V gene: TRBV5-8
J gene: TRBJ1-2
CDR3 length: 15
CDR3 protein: CASSLGANRAYGYTF

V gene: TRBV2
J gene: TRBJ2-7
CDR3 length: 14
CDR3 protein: CASTEGLAGDEQYF

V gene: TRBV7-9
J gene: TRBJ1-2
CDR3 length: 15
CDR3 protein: CASSRETGGAKGYTF

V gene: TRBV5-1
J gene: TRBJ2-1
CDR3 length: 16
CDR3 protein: CASSSGSISSYNEQFF

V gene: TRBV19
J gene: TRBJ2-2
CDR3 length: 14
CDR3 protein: CASSISGNTGELFF